There are a few counts of the clone carrying this T cell receptor (beta chain). The data were taken from a study of T-cell reconstitution after alpha-beta-depleted transplantation in children. Researchers prepared the TCRbeta library using unique molecular identifiers, the study reports. MiXCR, run by TCRdb on the PCR reads, gives a single entry per CDR3 protein. The table lists approximately 980,000 distinct CDR3 sequences, around 30% of them singletons. CDR3 size: 14 residues. The V gene's germline CDR1 is SGDLS and CDR2 YYNGEE. Between the trimmed V and J ends, which lost 3 bases and 5 bases, there was a span of 14 bases.

The receptor comes from a boy in the first two years of life who had a stem cell transplant for SCID, so the T cells may come from the graft donor. The sample here was PBMCs, mostly from graft donor cells, taken 360 days after TCRalphabeta/CD19-depleted stem cell transplant. The genes are TRBV9 and TRBJ2-5; D is uncertain. CDR3: CASSAGSKGETQYF. The CDR3 DNA sequence: TGTGCCAGCAGCGCTGGGTCCAAAGGGGAGACCCAGTACTTC.